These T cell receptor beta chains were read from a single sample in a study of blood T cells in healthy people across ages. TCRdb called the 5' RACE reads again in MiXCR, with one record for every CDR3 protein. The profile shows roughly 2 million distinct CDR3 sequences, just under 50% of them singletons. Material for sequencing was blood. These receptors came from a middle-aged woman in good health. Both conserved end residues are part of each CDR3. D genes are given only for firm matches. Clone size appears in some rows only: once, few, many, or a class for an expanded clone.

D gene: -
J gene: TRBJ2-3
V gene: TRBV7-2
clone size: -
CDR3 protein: CASSPVAGHYADTQYF
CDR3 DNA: TGTGCCAGCAGCCCAGTGGCTGGCCACTATGCAGATACGCAGTATTTT

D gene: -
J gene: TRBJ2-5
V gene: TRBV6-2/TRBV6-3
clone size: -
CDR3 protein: CASSYQSPQETQYF
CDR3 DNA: TGTGCCAGCAGTTATCAGTCCCCACAAGAGACCCAGTACTTC

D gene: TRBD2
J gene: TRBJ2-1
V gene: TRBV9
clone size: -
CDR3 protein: CASSLRTRGGDEQFF
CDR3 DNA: TGTGCCAGCAGCCTCCGGACTAGGGGAGGGGATGAGCAGTTCTTC

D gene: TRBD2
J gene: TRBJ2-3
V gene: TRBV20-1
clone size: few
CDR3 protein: CSSAGALDTQYF
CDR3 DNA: TGCAGTTCAGCGGGGGCCCTGGATACGCAGTATTTT

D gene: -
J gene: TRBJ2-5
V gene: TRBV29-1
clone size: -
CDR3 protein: CSVVRQKETQYF
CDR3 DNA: TGCAGCGTTGTAAGGCAGAAAGAGACCCAGTACTTC

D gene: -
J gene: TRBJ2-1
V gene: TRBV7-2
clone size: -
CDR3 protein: CASSLARTLYNEQFF
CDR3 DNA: TGTGCCAGCAGCTTAGCGCGGACACTGTACAATGAGCAGTTCTTC

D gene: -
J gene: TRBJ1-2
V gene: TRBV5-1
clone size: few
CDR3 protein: CASSLDSIKYGYTF
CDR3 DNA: TGCGCCAGCAGCTTGGACAGTATAAAGTATGGCTACACCTTC

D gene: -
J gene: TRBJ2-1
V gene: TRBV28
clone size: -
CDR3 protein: CASWNGKEQFF
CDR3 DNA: TGTGCCAGCTGGAACGGCAAGGAGCAGTTCTTC

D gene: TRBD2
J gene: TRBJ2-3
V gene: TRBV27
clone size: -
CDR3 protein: CASSGRDYTDTQYF
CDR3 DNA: TGTGCCAGCAGTGGGCGGGACTACACAGATACGCAGTATTTT

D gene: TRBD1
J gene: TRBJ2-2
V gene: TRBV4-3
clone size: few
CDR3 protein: CASSHGGQGLSGELFF
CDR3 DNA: TGCGCCAGCAGCCATGGAGGACAGGGGCTGTCCGGGGAGCTGTTTTTT

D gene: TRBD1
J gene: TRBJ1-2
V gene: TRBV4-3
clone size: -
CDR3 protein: CASSQVTGQGLYGYTF
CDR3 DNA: TGCGCCAGCAGCCAAGTAACTGGACAGGGCCTCTATGGCTACACCTTC

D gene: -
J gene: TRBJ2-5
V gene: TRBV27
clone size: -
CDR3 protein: CASSIRGDRTWETQYF
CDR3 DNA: TGTGCCAGCAGTATTAGGGGCGACAGGACCTGGGAGACCCAGTACTTC

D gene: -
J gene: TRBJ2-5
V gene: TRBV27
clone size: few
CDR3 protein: CASSPIGEGVQETQYF
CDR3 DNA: TGTGCCAGCAGTCCAATCGGGGAAGGCGTGCAAGAGACCCAGTACTTC

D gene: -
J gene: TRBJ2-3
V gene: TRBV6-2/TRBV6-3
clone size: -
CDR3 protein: CASSYPQGADTQYF
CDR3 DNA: TGTGCCAGCAGTTACCCGCAGGGAGCAGATACGCAGTATTTT

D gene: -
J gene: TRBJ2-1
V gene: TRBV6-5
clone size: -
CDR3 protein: CASSYSMTTGNEQFF
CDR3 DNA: TGTGCCAGCAGTTACTCGATGACAACGGGCAATGAGCAGTTCTTC

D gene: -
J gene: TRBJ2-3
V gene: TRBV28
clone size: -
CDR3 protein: CASSFFPAYKRVTDTQYF
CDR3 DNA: TGTGCCAGCAGTTTTTTCCCGGCTTATAAGAGGGTCACAGATACGCAGTATTTT

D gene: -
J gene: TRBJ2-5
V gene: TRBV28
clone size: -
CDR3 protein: CASSFNPQSSQETQYF
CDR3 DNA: TGTGCCAGCAGTTTTAACCCCCAGTCGAGCCAAGAGACCCAGTACTTC

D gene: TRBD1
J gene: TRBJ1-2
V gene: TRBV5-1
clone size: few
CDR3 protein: CASSRAGTGYLNYGYTF
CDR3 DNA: TGCGCCAGCAGCAGGGCCGGGACAGGGTATCTCAACTATGGCTACACCTTC

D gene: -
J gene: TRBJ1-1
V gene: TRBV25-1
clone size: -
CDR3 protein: CASSESQWDTEAFF
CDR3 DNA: TGTGCCAGCAGTGAATCACAGTGGGACACTGAAGCTTTCTTT

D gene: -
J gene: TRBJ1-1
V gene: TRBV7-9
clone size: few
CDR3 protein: CASSVGGNLGNEAFF
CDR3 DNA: TGTGCCAGCAGCGTAGGAGGGAATTTAGGGAATGAAGCTTTCTTT

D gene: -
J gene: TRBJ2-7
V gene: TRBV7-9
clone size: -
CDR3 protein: CASSLGVMSPIYEQYF
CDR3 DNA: TGTGCCAGCAGCTTAGGCGTAATGAGCCCTATTTACGAGCAGTACTTC

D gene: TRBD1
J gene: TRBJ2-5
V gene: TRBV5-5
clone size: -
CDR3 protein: CASSSPGQVQETQYF
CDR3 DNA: TGTGCCAGCAGCTCCCCCGGACAGGTCCAAGAGACCCAGTACTTC

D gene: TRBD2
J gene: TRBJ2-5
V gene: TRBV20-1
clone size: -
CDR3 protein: CGARGGGETQYF
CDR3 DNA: TGCGGTGCTAGGGGCGGGGGAGAGACCCAGTACTTC

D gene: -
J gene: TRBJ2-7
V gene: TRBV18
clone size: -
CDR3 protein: CASSPRQRYNEQYF
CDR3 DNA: TGTGCCAGCTCACCACGACAAAGATACAATGAGCAGTACTTC

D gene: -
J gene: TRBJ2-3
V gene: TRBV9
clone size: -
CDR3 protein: CASSEGKSDTQYF
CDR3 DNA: TGTGCCAGCAGCGAGGGGAAATCAGATACGCAGTATTTT

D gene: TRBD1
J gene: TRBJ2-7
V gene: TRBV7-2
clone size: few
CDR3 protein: CASSPHPTGAYEQYF
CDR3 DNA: TGTGCCAGCAGCCCCCATCCGACAGGGGCCTACGAGCAGTACTTC

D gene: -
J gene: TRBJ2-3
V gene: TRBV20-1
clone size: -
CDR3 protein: CSPGGGLGTDTQYF
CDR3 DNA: TGCAGTCCTGGGGGGGGCCTCGGCACAGATACGCAGTATTTT

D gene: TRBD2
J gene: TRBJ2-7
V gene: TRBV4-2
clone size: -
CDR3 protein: CASSQDPLAGEDNEQYF
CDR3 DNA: TGTGCCAGCAGCCAAGATCCGCTAGCGGGGGAGGACAATGAGCAGTACTTC

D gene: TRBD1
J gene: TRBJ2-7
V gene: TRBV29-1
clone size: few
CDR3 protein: CSARGQGYSYEQYF
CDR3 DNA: TGCAGCGCCCGGGGACAGGGATACTCCTACGAGCAGTACTTC

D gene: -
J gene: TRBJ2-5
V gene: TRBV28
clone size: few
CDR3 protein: CASTVGGEKTQYF
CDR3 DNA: TGTGCCAGCACCGTTGGTGGGGAGAAGACCCAGTACTTC

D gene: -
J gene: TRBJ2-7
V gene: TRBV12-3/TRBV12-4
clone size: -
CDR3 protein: CASSISSTPYEQYF
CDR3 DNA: TGTGCCAGCAGTATCTCTTCGACCCCCTACGAGCAGTACTTC

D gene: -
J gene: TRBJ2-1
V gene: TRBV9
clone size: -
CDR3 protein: CASRGHPVSNEQFF
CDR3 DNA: TGTGCCAGCAGGGGACACCCGGTCAGCAATGAGCAGTTCTTC

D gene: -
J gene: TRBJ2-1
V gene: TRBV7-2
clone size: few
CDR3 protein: CASSQKTGTGYNEQFF
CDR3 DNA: TGTGCCAGCAGCCAAAAAACCGGGACTGGGTACAATGAGCAGTTCTTC

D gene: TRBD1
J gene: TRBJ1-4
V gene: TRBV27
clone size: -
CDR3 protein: CASSSHLTGTNEKLFF
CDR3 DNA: TGTGCCAGCAGTTCCCACCTGACAGGGACCAATGAAAAACTGTTTTTT

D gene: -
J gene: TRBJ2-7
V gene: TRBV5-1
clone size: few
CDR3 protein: CASRSSGPYYEQYF
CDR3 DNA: TGCGCCTCCAGGTCATCGGGACCTTACTACGAGCAGTACTTC

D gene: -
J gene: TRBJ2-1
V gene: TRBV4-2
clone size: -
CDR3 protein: CASSQEEGFSYNEQFF
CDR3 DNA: TGTGCCAGCAGCCAAGAGGAGGGGTTTTCCTACAATGAGCAGTTCTTC

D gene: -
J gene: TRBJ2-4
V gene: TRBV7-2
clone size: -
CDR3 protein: CASSRGGSVKNIQYF
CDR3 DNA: TGTGCCAGCAGCCGAGGGGGGTCGGTCAAAAACATTCAGTACTTC

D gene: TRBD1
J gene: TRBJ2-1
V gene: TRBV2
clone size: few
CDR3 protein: CASSWDRGSYNEQFF
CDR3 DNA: TGTGCCAGCAGTTGGGACAGGGGTTCCTACAATGAGCAGTTCTTC

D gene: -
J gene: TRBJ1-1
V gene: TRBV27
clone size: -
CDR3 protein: CASNLNLNTEAFF
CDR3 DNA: TGTGCCAGCAACTTAAACCTGAACACTGAAGCTTTCTTT

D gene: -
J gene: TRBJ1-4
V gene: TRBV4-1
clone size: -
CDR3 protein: CASSQAPGTSQIVNEKLFF
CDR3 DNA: TGCGCCAGCAGCCAAGCCCCGGGGACATCCCAAATTGTTAATGAAAAACTGTTTTTT

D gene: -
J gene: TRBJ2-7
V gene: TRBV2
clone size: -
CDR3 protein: CASSGGDGSYEQYF
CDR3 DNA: TGTGCCAGCAGTGGTGGGGACGGATCCTACGAGCAGTACTTC

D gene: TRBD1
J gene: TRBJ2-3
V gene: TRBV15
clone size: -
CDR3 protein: CATSRGTGEADTQYF
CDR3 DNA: TGTGCCACCAGCAGGGGGACAGGGGAAGCAGATACGCAGTATTTT

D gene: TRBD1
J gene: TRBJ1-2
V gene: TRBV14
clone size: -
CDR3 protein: CASSLGQGFRYGYTF
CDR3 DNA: TGTGCCAGCAGCCTCGGACAGGGGTTCAGATATGGCTACACCTTC

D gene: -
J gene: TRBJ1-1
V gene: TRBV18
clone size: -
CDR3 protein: CASSPQSGNTEAFF
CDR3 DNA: TGTGCCAGCTCACCCCAATCAGGGAACACTGAAGCTTTCTTT

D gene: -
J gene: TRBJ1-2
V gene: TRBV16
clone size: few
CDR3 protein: CASNRLDSHSYGDYTF
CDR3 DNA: TGTGCCAGCAACCGGCTGGACAGTCACTCCTATGGGGACTACACCTTC

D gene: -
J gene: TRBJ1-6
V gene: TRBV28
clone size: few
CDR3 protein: CASSPDRSSPLHF
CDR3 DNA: TGTGCCAGCAGCCCCGATCGAAGTTCACCCCTCCACTTT

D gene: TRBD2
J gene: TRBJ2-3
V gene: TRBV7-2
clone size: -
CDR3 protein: CASTSRLRGVTDTQYF
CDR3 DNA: TGTGCCAGCACATCAAGGCTGCGGGGGGTCACAGATACGCAGTATTTT

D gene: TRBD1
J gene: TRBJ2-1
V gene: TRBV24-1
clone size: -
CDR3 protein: CATSGRQGSSYNEQFF
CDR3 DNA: TGTGCCACCAGTGGTCGACAGGGAAGTTCCTACAATGAGCAGTTCTTC

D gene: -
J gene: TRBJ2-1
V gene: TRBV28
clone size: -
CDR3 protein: CASTPWSSNEQFF
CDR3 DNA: TGTGCCAGCACCCCCTGGAGTTCCAATGAGCAGTTCTTC

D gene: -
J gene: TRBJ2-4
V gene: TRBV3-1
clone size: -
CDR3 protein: CASSHTNGEQYF
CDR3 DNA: TGTGCCAGCAGCCATACCAATGGAGAGCAGTACTTC

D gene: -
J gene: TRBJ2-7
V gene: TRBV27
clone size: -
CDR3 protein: CASSLGGACEQYF
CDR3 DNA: TGTGCCAGCAGCCTGGGGGGGGCGTGCGAGCAGTACTTC

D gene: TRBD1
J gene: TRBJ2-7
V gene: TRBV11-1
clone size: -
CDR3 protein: CASSFLDRGSDEQYF
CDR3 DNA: TGCGCCAGCAGCTTCTTGGACAGGGGGAGTGATGAGCAGTACTTC

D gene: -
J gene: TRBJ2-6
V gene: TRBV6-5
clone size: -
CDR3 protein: CAGSYRILSGGSGANVLTF
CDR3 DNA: TGTGCCGGCAGTTACAGGATTCTGAGTGGAGGGTCTGGGGCCAACGTCCTGACTTTC

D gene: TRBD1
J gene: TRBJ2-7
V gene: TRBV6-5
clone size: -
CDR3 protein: CASSYKGTGVYEQYF
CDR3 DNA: TGTGCCAGCAGTTACAAAGGGACAGGGGTCTACGAGCAGTACTTC

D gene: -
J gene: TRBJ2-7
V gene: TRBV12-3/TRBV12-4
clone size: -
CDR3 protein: CASSFRGINDEQYF
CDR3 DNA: TGTGCCAGCAGTTTTCGGGGGATAAACGACGAGCAGTACTTC

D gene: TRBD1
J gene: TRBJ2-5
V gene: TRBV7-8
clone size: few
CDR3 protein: CASSSRRLRGRETQYF
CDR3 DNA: TGTGCCAGCAGCTCTAGACGGCTCAGGGGGCGAGAGACCCAGTACTTC

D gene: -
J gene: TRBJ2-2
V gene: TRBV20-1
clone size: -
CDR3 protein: CSARDPGFLSAGELFF
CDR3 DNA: TGCAGTGCTAGAGACCCGGGCTTCTTAAGTGCCGGGGAGCTGTTTTTT